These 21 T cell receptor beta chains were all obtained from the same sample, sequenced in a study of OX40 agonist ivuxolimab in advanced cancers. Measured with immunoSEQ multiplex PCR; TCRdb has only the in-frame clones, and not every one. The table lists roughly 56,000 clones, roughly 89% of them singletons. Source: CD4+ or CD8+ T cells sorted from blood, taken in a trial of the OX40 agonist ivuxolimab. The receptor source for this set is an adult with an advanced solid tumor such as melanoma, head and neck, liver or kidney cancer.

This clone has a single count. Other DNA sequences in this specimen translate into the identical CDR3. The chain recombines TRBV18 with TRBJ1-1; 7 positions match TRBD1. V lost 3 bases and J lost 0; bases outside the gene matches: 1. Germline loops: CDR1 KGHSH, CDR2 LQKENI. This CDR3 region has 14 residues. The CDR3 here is CASSPRGMNTEAFF. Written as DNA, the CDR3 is TGTGCCAGCTCACCCAGGGGGATGAACACTGAAGCTTTCTTT.

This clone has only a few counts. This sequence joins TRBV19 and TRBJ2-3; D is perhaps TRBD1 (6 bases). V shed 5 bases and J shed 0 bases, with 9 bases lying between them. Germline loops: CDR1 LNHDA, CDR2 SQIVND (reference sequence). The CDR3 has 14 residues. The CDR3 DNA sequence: TGTGCCAGTAGTGGGGGCAGGAGCACAGATACGCAGTATTTT. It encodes CASSGGRSTDTQYF.

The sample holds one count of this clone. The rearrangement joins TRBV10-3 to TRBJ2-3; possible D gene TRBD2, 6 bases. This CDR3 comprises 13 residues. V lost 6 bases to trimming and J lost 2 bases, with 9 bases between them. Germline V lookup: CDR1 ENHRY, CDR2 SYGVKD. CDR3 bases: TGTGCCATCAGCGGAGGGGTCACAGATACGCAGTATTTT. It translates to CAISGGVTDTQYF.

The CDR3 DNA follows: TGTGCCAGCAGCTTTAGGGGACTCTTCACAGATACGCAGTATTTT. It codes for CASSFRGLFTDTQYF. The chain is built from TRBV7-2 and TRBJ2-3, with a possible D match to TRBD2 (6 bases). The CDR3 runs to 15 residues. V was shortened by 3 bases and J by 2 bases, with 12 bases between the two germline ends. CDR1 is SGHTA, CDR2 FQGNSA, per germline.

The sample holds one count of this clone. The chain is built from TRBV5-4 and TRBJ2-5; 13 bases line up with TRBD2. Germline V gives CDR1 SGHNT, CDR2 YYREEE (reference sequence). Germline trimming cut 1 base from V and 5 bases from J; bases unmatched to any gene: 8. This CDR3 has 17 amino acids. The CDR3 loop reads CASSLSTSGGGAETQYF. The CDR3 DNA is TGTGCCAGCAGCTTGTCAACTAGCGGGGGGGGTGCGGAGACCCAGTACTTC. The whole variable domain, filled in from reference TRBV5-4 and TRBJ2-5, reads ETGVTQSPTHLIKTRGQQVTLRCSSQSGHNTVSWYQQALGQGPQFIFQYYREEENGRGNFPPRFSGLQFPNYSSELNVNALELDDSALYLCASSLSTSGGGAETQYFGPGTRLLVL.

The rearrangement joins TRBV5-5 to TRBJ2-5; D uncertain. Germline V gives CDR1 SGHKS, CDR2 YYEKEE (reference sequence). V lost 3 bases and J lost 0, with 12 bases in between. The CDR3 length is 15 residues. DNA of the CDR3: TGTGCCAGCAGCTCTAAGCAGTCGTACCAAGAGACCCAGTACTTC. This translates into CASSSKQSYQETQYF.

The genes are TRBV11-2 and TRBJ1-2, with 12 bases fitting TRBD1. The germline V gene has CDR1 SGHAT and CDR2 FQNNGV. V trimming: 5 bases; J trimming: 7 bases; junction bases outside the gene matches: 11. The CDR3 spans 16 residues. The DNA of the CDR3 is TGTGCCAGCAGCGCCGGGACAGGGGGCGTTATCCGTGGCTACACCTTC. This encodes CASSAGTGGVIRGYTF.

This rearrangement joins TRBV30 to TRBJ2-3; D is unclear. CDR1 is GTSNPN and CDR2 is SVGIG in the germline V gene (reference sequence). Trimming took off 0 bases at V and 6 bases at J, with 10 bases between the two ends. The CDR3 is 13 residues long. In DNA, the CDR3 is TGTGCCTGGAGTGTTAATCCGCCCGATACGCAGTATTTT. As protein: CAWSVNPPDTQYF.

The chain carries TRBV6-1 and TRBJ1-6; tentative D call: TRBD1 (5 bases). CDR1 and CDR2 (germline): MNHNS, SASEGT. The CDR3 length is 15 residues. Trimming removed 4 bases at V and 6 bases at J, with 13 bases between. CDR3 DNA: TGTGCCAGCAGTGCGCAATGGGGCGGTAATTCACCCCTCCACTTT. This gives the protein CASSAQWGGNSPLHF.

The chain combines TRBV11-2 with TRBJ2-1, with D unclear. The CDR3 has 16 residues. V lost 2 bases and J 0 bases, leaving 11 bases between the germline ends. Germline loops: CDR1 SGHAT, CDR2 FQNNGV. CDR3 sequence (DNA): TGTGCCAGCAGCTTAAGGGCTAGAAGCTCCTACAATGAGCAGTTCTTC. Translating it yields CASSLRARSSYNEQFF.

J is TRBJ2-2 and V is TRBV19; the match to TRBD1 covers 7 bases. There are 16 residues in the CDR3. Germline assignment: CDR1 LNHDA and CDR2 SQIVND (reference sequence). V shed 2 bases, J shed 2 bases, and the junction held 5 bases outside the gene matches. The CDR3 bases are TGTGCCAGTAGTATAACAGGGGCTAGTAACACCGGGGAGCTGTTTTTT. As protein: CASSITGASNTGELFF.

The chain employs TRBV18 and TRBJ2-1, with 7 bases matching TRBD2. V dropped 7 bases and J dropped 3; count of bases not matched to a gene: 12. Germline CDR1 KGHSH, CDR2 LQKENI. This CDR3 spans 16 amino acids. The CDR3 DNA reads TGTGCCAGCTACTCCGAGCGGGGCGGGGACTACAATGAGCAGTTCTTC. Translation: CASYSERGGDYNEQFF.

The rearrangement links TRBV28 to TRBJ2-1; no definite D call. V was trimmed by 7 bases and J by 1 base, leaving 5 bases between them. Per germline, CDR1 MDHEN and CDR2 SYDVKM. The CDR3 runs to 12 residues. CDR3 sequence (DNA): TGTGCCAGCAAACAGTCCTACAATGAGCAGTTCTTC. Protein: CASKQSYNEQFF.

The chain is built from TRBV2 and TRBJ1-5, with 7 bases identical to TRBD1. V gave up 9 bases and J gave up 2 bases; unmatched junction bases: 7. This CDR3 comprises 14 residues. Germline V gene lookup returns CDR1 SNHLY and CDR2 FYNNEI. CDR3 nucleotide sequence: TGTGCCAGTCTGAGGGACAGTGGCAATCAGCCCCAGCATTTT. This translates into CASLRDSGNQPQHF.

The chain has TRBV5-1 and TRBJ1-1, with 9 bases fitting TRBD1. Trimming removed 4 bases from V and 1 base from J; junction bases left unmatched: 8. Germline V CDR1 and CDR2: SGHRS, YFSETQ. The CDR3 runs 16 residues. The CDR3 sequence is CASSTGGGRGNTEAFF. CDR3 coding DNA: TGCGCCAGCAGCACAGGGGGCGGAAGGGGGAACACTGAAGCTTTCTTT.

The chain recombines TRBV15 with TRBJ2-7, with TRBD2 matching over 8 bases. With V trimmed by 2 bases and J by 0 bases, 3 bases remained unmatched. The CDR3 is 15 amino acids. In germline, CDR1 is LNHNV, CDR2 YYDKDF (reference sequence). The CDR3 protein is CATSRLSGISYEQYF. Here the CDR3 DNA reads TGTGCCACCAGCAGACTTAGCGGGATCTCCTACGAGCAGTACTTC.

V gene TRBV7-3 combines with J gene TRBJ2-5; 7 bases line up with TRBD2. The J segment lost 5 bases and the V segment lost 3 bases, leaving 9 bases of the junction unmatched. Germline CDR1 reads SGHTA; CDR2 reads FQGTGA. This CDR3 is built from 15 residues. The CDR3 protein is CASSLTSGTRETQYF. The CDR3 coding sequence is TGTGCCAGCAGCTTGACAAGCGGGACGAGGGAGACCCAGTACTTC.

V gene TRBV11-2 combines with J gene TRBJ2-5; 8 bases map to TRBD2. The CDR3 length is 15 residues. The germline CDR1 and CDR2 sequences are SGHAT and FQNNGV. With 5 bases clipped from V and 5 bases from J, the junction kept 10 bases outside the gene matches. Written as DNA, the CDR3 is TGTGCCAGCAGCATTTACGGGGGGGCTGTGGAGACCCAGTACTTC. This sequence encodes CASSIYGGAVETQYF.

Here the CDR3 reads CASSFLPRAINEKLFF. The CDR3 region has the DNA TGTGCCAGCAGTTTCCTCCCCAGGGCCATTAATGAAAAACTGTTTTTT. The rearrangement joins TRBV28 to TRBJ1-4; a weak D match, TRBD1 (5 bases). This CDR3 is 16 amino acids long. CDR1 MDHEN and CDR2 SYDVKM come from the germline V gene. V gave up 3 bases and J gave up 4 bases, with 15 bases separating them.

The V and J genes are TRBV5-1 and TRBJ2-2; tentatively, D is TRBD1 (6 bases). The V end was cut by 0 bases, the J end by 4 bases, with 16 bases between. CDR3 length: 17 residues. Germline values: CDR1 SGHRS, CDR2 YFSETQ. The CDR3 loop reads CASSLAEAGVGTGELFF. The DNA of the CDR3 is TGCGCCAGCAGCTTGGCCGAGGCAGGGGTCGGCACCGGGGAGCTGTTTTTT.

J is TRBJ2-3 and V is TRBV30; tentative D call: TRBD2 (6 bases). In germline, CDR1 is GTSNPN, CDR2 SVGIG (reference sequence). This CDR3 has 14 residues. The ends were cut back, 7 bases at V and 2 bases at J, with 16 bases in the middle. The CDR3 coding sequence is TGTGCCTCAACCGGGACTTCCGTCACAGATACGCAGTATTTT. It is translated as CASTGTSVTDTQYF.